What follows is one T cell receptor (beta chain) and its context. Sequencing used immunoSEQ multiplex PCR; TCRdb keeps in-frame clones, though not all of them. The sample carries about 69,000 clones, roughly nine tenths recorded once. The record originates from a study of T cell changes during pregnancy in multiple sclerosis. V lost 1 base and J 1 base, leaving 6 bases between the germline ends. CDR3 length: 13 amino acids. Germline V gives CDR1 SGHNT, CDR2 YYREEE (reference sequence). The sequencing here drew on CD4+ T cells from peripheral blood mononuclear cells, taken in the third trimester of pregnancy. The chain links TRBV5-4 to TRBJ2-7; maybe TRBD2 (6 bases). This clonotype originated in a female donor in good health, enrolled as a control in a pregnancy study. Here the CDR3 reads CASSLRESYEQYF. The DNA of the CDR3 is TGTGCCAGCAGCTTGCGGGAGTCCTACGAGCAGTACTTC. The whole variable domain, remainder taken from reference TRBV5-4 and TRBJ2-7, is ETGVTQSPTHLIKTRGQQVTLRCSSQSGHNTVSWYQQALGQGPQFIFQYYREEENGRGNFPPRFSGLQFPNYSSELNVNALELDDSALYLCASSLRESYEQYFGPGTRLTVT.